Given below is one TCR beta chain in context. Here immunoSEQ multiplex PCR was the method, and the copy in TCRdb shows in-frame clones only, minus some. The table shows some 160,000 clones, with around 90% occurring only once. The V end lost 1 base, the J end lost 10 bases, and 13 bases lay between the germline ends. Looked up from germline, CDR1 is LGHNA and CDR2 is YSLEER. The CDR3 has 14 amino acids. The data are from a study of control samples from healthy donors and cancer patients. The chain is built from TRBV4-3 and TRBJ2-2; unclear D gene. The source is a man in his thirties or forties in good health. The specimen was blood. CDR3 DNA sequence: TGCGCCAGCAGCCAAGGGGAAACCCGGGTGGAGCTGTTTTTT. Amino acids: CASSQGETRVELFF.